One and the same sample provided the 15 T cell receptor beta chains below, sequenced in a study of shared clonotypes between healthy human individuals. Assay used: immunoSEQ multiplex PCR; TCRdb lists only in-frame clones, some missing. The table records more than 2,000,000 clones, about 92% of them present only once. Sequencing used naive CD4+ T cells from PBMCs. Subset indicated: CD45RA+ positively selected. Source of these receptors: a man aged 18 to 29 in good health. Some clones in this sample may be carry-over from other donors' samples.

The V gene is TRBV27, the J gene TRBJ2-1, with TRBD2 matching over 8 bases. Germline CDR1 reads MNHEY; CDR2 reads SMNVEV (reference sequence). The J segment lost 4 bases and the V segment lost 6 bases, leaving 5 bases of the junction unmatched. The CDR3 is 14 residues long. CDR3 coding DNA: TGTGCCAGCAGGACTAGCGCGGGGTACAATGAGCAGTTCTTC. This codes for CASRTSAGYNEQFF.

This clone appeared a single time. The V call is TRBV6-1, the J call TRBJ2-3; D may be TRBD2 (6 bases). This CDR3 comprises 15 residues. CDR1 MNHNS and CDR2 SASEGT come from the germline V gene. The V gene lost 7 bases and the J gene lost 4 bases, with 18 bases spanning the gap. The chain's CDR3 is CASKAGSVGADTQYF. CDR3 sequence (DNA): TGTGCCAGCAAAGCCGGGAGCGTCGGCGCAGATACGCAGTATTTT.

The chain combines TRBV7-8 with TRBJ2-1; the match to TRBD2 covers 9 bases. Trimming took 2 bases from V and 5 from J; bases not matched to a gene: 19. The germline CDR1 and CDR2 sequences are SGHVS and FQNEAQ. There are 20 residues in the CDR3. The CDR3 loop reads CASSLLLAGGYGRRDNEQFF. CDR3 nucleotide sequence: TGTGCCAGCAGCTTATTACTAGCGGGCGGATATGGTCGACGGGACAATGAGCAGTTCTTC.

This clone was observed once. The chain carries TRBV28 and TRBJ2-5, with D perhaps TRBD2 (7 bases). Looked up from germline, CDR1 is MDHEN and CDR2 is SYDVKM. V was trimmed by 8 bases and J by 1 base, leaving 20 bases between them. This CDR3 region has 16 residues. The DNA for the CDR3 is TGTGCCAGCCAGCCCGGGGGGAGAGGGGGCCAAGAGACCCAGTACTTC. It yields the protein CASQPGGRGGQETQYF.

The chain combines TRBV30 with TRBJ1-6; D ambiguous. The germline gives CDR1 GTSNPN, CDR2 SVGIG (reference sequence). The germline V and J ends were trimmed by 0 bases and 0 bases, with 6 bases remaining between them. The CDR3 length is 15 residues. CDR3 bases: TGTGCCTGGAGTGTGGCCAGCTCCTATAATTCACCCCTCCACTTT. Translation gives CAWSVASSYNSPLHF.

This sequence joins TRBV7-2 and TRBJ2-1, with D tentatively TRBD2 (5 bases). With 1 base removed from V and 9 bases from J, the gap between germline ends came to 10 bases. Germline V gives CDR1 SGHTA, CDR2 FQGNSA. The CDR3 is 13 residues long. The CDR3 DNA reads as TGTGCCAGCAGCTTAGAGGGCCTAGCTGAGCAGTTCTTC. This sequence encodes CASSLEGLAEQFF.

Written as DNA, the CDR3 is TGTGCCAGCAGCCCGGATGGCGGGAGTGTCGAGACCCAGTACTTC. Residues: CASSPDGGSVETQYF. The rearrangement uses TRBV9 and TRBJ2-5; 7 bases match TRBD2. This CDR3 has 15 residues. Trimming at V came to 4 bases and at J to 5 bases, leaving 11 bases not matched to a gene. In germline, CDR1 is SGDLS, CDR2 YYNGEE.

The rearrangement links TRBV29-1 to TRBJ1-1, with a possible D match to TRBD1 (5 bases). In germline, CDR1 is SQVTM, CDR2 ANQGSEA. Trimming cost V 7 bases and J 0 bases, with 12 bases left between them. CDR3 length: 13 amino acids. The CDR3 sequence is CSGSTDLNTEAFF. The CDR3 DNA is TGCAGCGGTTCGACAGACCTGAACACTGAAGCTTTCTTT.

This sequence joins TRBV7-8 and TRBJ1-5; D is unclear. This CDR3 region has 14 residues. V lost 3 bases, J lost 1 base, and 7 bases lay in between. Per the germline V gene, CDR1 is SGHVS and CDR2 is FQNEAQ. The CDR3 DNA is TGTGCCAGCAGCTTTTCGGGGAGCAATCAGCCCCAGCATTTT. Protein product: CASSFSGSNQPQHF.

CDR3 loop: CASSPQGALTEAFF. The CDR3 region has the DNA TGCGCCAGCAGCCCTCAGGGGGCGCTTACTGAAGCTTTCTTT. The rearrangement links TRBV5-1 to TRBJ1-1, with 8 nucleotides matching TRBD1. Per the germline V gene, CDR1 is SGHRS and CDR2 is YFSETQ. This CDR3 contains 14 residues. The trim removed 4 bases at V and 5 bases at J, leaving 7 bases unmatched.

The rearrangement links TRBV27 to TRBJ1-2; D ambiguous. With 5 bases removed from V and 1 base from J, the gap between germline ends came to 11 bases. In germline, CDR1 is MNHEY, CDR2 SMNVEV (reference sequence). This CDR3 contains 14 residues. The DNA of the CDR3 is TGTGCCAGCAGTCCGCGGACGGATAACTATGGCTACACCTTC. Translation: CASSPRTDNYGYTF.

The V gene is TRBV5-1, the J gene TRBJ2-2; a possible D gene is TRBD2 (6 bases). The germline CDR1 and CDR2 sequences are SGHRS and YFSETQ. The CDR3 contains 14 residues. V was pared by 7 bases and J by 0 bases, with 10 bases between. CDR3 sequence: CASFRESNTGELFF. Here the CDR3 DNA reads TGCGCCAGCTTTCGGGAGTCGAACACCGGGGAGCTGTTTTTT.

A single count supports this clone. CDR3 protein: CASSLSTTGNTEAFF. The CDR3 DNA follows: TGTGCCAGCAGTTTATCAACGACAGGGAACACTGAAGCTTTCTTT. The chain has TRBV28 and TRBJ1-1; tentative D call: TRBD1 (6 bases). The V gene lost 1 base and the J gene lost 1 base, with 10 bases spanning the gap. The CDR3 consists of 15 residues. Per germline, CDR1 MDHEN and CDR2 SYDVKM.

The CDR3: CASSLGITGELFF. CDR3 DNA sequence: TGTGCCAGCAGCTTAGGAATCACCGGGGAGCTGTTTTTT. The chain employs TRBV7-6 and TRBJ2-2; D is unclear. This CDR3 is 13 amino acids long. Germline CDR1 and CDR2: SGHVS and FNYEAQ. Trimming cost V 1 base and J 4 bases, with 4 bases left between them.

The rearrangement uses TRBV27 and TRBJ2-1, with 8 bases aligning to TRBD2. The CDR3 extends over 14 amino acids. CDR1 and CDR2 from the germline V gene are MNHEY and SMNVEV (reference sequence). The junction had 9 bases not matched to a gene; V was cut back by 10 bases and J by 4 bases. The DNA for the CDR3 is TGTGCCACCCTCGGCGGGGGGAAGTACAATGAGCAGTTCTTC. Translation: CATLGGGKYNEQFF.